This TCR beta chain was profiled in a study of T cell responses to AZD1222 COVID-19 vaccine. V lost 5 bases, J lost 7 bases, and 18 bases stayed unmatched. Germline CDR1 is SGHVS and CDR2 is FNYEAQ. The CDR3 consists of 18 residues. TCRdb keeps only in-frame clones here, not all; method: immunoSEQ multiplex PCR. The data show 120,000 or so clones, around 88% seen once. The chain has TRBV7-6 and TRBJ2-2; TRBD2 matches at 8 bases. Specimen: peripheral blood, collected 28 days after the second AZD1222 dose. This TCR was recovered from an adult who received the AZD1222 COVID-19 vaccine. The DNA for the CDR3 is TGTGCCAGCAGCGCCACGGGGGGGTGGACCTCCCGGGGCGGGGAGCTGTTTTTT. Amino acid sequence: CASSATGGWTSRGGELFF.